This entry is about one T cell receptor (beta chain). This clone was seen more than once but under ten times. It lacks a known antigen. Base-call qualities are not available, and no considerably larger clone is one nucleotide away. The data were taken from a study of beta chain features in type 1 diabetes (dated by TCRdb to between 2017 and 2018). With respect to the entire study: Mean age, gender distribution, total cell number and subset yield did not differ between patients and healthy donors. A total of roughly 100 million sorted cells were examined across all samples, and the number of cells per subset was strongly correlated with RNA yield. The study compared TCRB repertoires of sorted circulating CD4+ T cell subsets between recently diagnosed type 1 diabetes patients and matched healthy donors. Regulatory and stem cell-like memory subsets were obtained from only 8 patients and roughly 8 healthy donors, while naive and central memory subsets were obtained from all 30 or so donors. The paper's findings and limits, for the study overall: Type 1 diabetes patients showed a moderate but significant shortening of TCRB CDR3 length in all four CD4+ subsets. Because cDNA was sequenced instead of genomic DNA, activated cells with high expression could be over-represented, although the groups did not differ in activation or CD3 levels. Naive, central memory and regulatory TCRB repertoires appeared to be more similar among patients than among healthy donors. Because small numbers of individuals were included in the HLA sub-analyses, any influence of HLA type on TCRB rearrangement was left unresolved. Shorter templates might have been favored by PCR, but patient and control samples were amplified and corrected together, so both groups would have been affected equally by any skew. Fewer insertions and more nucleotide deletions at VDJ recombination sites were observed in patients with type 1 diabetes, implying thymic rearrangement abnormalities.

Each donor gave one peripheral blood draw, averaging roughly 100 mL, which was collected into heparinised tubes. Using a panel that included CD45RO, CCR7, CD25, CD127, CD95 and CD27, naive, central memory, regulatory and stem cell-like memory CD4+ T cells were sorted on a BD FACSAria II. A purity above 95% was achieved for all sorted populations. Right away, PBMCs were isolated by Lymphoprep density gradient centrifugation and were stained directly, with no culture step. So that batch effects would be minimized, each experiment stained and sorted samples in pairs, pairing one healthy donor with one patient. The entire amount of isolated RNA was reverse transcribed using the High Capacity cDNA Reverse Transcription Kit, so the sequenced TCRB transcripts were expressed ones. Deep immunoSEQ sequencing was performed on naive, central memory and regulatory T cell samples, with an average of about 3.6 million total reads per sample. Sorted cells were lysed in RLT buffer, and RNA was extracted using DNase-treated RNeasy Micro or Mini kits according to cell number. Each cell subset was processed on its own to prevent cross-contamination, while patient and healthy donor samples were processed together. The immunoSEQ multiplex PCR was used to amplify TCRB sequences from cDNA, generating 87-bp fragments that spanned the CDR3 region. The amplicons were sequenced using the Illumina HiSeq platform. In the source study's methods: Synthetic template baselines were used to correct PCR bias computationally, reads within Hamming distance 2 were collapsed, and singletons that could not be merged were discarded. Reads were aligned against IMGT to assign V, D and J genes, CDR3 length and insertions or deletions at six rearrangement sites. Within each subset, clonotype counts were normalized to sorted cell number, and only after that were true diversity and Gini coefficients computed with the tcR R package. The overlap coefficient, calculated on TCRB nucleotide sequences, was used to quantify repertoire sharing. As a proxy for the pre-selection repertoire, out-of-frame TCRB sequences from naive cells were analyzed. TCRdb obtained this table from immuneACCESS and retained in-frame rearrangements with V and J assigned. These tables miss some clones; where compared with another copy, unresolved V genes account for less than half of the shortfall, and the remainder is unexplained. That table is the source of V, J and clone size, and D and trimming were worked out from the DNA. The sample has under 550,000 clones on record, over 10% of them singletons. Clones ranked in the top ten supply 0.04% to 0.05% of the sample.

Sequencing input: naive CD4+ T cells from blood. The cell subset or site label on this specimen signifies: true naive CD4+ T cells. The TCR originated in a woman aged 18-29 years in good health.

The nucleotide sequence is TGTGCCAGCAGTGGGGACAGGACGAACACCGGGGAGCTGTTTTTT. This sequence encodes CASSGDRTNTGELFF. The sequence links TRBV2 to TRBJ2-2; TRBD1 aligns with 8 central bases. CDR1 and CDR2, per the germline V gene, are SNHLY and FYNNEI. Its CDR3 holds 15 amino acids, cysteine through phenylalanine. Only the CDR3 portion is preserved as DNA: 45 bases, with reading frame beginning at the first base. V lost 4 bases and J lost 0 bases, and the count of bases not matched to a germline gene is 1.